This TCR beta chain was captured in a study of vaccination effects on CD4 cells after COVID-19. Study-level background: Viral peptide pools were used in the ViraFEST assay to expand antigen-specific CD4+ T cells, and sequencing came afterward. Post-vaccine sample collection fell at a median of 72 days after the second dose. Every well housed some 2 million PBMC, which grew in culture alongside around 10 IU/ml IL-2 and about 10 ug/ml peptides.

J lost 5 bases, V lost 3 bases, and 2 bases had no gene match. Germline loops: CDR1 LGHDT, CDR2 YNNKEL (reference sequence). This CDR3 region has 13 residues. The method was immunoSEQ multiplex PCR; TCRdb's version includes in-frame clones alone and lacks a portion of them. The top ten hold 3.5% to 5.5% of the sample, which has some 60,000 clones, 78% seen once. Cultured cells yielded isolated CD4+ T cells after 10 days. Participants received two doses of either the BNT162b2 or mRNA-1273 vaccine. Of note for this clone: Its antigen is unknown.

Sequenced material: CD4+ T cells from PBMCs cultured without peptide, taken after COVID-19 vaccination. This rearrangement joins TRBV3-1 (or the pseudogene TRBV3-2) to TRBJ2-7; TRBD2 matches 9 bases. The sequence derives from a human donor who received a COVID-19 vaccine. This CDR3 is CASSQGLADEQYF. The CDR3 nucleotides are TGTGCCAGCAGCCAGGGACTAGCCGACGAGCAGTACTTC.